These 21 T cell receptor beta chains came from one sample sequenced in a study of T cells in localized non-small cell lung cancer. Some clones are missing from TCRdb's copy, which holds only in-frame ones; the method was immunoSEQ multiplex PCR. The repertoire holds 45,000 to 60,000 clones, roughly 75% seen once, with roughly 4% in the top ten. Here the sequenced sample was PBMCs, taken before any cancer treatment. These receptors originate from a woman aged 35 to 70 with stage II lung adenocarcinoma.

CDR3 region: CASSQFRGPYEQYF. The CDR3 DNA follows: TGCGCCAGCAGCCAGTTTAGGGGCCCCTACGAGCAGTACTTC. The chain links TRBV4-1 to TRBJ2-7, with a weak D call TRBD1 (5 bases). The V end was cut by 3 bases, the J end by 2 bases, with 11 bases between. Germline V gives CDR1 MGHRA, CDR2 YSYEKL. The CDR3 has 14 residues.

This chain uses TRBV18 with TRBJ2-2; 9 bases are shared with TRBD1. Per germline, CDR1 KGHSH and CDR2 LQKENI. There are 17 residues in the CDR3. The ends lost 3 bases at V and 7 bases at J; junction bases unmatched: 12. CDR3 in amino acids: CASSPKAGTGSVGELFF. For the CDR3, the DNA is TGTGCCAGCTCACCTAAGGCCGGGACAGGGTCCGTCGGGGAGCTGTTTTTT.

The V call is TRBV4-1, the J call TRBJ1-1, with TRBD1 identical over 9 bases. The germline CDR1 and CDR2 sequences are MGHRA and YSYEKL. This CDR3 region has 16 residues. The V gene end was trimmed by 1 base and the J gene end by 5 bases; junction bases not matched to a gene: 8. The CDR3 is CASSQGQGQGRTEAFF. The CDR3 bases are TGCGCCAGCAGCCAAGGCCAGGGACAGGGCAGGACTGAAGCTTTCTTT.

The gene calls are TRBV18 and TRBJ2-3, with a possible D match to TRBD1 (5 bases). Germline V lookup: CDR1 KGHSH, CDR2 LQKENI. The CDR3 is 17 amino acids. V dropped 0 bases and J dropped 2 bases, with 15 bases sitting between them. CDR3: CASSPPGLQGFTDTQYF. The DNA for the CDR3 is TGTGCCAGCTCACCACCGGGGTTGCAGGGCTTCACAGATACGCAGTATTTT.

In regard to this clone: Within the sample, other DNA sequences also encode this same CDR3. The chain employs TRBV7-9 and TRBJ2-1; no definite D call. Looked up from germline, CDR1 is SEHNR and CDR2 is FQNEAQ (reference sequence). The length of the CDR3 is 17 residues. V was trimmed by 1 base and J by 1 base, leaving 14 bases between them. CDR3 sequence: CASSLDGPRGSYNEQFF. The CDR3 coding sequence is TGTGCCAGCAGCTTAGACGGCCCACGTGGGTCCTACAATGAGCAGTTCTTC.

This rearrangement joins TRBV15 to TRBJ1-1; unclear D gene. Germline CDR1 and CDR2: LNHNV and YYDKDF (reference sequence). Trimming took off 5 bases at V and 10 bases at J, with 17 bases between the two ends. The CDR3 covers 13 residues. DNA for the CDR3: TGTGCCACCAGCGGGAGCCTGAACCACGGAGCTTTCTTT. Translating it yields CATSGSLNHGAFF.

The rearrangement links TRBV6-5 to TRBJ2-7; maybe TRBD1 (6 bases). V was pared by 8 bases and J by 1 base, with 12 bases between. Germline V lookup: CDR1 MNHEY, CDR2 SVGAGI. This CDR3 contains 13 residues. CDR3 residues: CASGQGLSYEQYF. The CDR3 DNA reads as TGTGCCAGCGGCCAGGGGCTGTCCTACGAGCAGTACTTC.

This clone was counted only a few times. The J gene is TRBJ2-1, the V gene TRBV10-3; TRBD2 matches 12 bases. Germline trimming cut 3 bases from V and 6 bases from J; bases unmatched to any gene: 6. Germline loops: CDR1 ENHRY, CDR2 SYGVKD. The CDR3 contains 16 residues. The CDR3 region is CAISDRGLAGSNEQFF. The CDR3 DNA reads TGTGCCATCAGTGACCGTGGACTAGCGGGGAGCAATGAGCAGTTCTTC.

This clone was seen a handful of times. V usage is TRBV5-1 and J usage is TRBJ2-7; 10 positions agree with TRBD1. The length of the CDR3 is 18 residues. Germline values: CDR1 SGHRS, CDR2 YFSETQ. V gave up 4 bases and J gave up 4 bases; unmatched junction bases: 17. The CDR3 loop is CASSLKGAIGTGAYEQYF. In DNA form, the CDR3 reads TGCGCCAGCAGCCTTAAAGGAGCCATCGGGACAGGGGCTTACGAGCAGTACTTC.

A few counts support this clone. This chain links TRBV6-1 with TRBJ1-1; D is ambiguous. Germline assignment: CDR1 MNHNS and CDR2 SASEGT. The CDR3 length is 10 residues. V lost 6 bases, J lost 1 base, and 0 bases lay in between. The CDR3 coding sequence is TGTGCCAGCAGGAACACTGAAGCTTTCTTT. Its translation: CASRNTEAFF.

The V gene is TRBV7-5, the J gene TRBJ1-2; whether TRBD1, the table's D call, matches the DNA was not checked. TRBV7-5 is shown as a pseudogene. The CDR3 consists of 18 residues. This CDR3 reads CARSLPKPNRGSNYGYTF. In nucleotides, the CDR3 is TGTGCCAGAAGCTTACCCAAGCCAAACAGGGGAAGTAACTATGGCTACACCTTC.

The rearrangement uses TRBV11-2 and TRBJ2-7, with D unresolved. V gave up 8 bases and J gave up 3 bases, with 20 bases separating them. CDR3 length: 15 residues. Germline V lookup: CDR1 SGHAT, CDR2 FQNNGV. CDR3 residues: CASPPLGVASYEQYF. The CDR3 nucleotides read TGTGCCAGCCCCCCTTTAGGTGTAGCTAGCTACGAGCAGTACTTC.

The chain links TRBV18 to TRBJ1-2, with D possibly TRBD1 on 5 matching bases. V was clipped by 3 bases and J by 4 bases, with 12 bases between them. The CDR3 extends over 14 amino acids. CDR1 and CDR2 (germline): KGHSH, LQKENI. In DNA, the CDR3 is TGTGCCAGCTCACCGGAAGGGGCTGGCTATGGCTACACCTTC. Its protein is CASSPEGAGYGYTF.

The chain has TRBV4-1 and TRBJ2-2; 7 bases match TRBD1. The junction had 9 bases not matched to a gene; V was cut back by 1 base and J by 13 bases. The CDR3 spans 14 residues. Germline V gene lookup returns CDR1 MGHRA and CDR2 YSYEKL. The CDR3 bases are TGCGCCAGCAGCCAAGGACAGGGCGTGAGAAGGCTGTTTTTT. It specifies CASSQGQGVRRLFF.

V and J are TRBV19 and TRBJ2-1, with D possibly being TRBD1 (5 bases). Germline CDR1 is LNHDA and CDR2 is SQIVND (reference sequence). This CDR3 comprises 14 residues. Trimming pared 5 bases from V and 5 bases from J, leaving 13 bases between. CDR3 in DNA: TGTGCCAGTAGTGTCCCAGGGTCCCACAATGAGCAGTTCTTC. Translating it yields CASSVPGSHNEQFF.

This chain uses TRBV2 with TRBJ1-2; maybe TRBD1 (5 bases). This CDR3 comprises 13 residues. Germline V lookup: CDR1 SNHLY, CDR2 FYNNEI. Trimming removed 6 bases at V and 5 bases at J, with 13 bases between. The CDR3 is CASRGGTDYGYTF. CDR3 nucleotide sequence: TGTGCCAGCAGGGGAGGGACGGATTATGGCTACACCTTC.

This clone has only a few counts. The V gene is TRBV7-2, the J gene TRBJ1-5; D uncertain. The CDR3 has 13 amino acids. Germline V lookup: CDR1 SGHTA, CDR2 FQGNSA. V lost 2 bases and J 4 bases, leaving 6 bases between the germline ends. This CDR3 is CASSLSLNQPQHF. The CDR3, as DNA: TGTGCCAGCAGCTTATCCTTGAATCAGCCCCAGCATTTT.

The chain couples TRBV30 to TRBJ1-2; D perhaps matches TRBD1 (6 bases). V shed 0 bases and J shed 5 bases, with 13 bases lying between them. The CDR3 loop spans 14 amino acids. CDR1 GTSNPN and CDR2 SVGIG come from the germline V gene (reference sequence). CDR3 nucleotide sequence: TGTGCCTGGAGTGTACGGGAGGGGGGGTATGGCTACACCTTC. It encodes CAWSVREGGYGYTF.

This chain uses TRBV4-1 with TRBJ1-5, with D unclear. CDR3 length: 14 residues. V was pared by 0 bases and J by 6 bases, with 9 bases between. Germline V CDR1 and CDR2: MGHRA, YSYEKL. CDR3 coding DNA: TGCGCCAGCAGCCAAGACGAAGGGATTCAGCCCCAGCATTTT. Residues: CASSQDEGIQPQHF.

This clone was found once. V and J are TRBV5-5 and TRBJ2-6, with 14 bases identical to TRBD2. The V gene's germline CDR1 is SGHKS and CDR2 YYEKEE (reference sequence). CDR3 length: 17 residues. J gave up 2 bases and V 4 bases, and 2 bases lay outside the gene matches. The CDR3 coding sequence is TGTGCCAGCAGCACGGGACTAGCGGGAGCTGGGGCCAACGTCCTGACTTTC. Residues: CASSTGLAGAGANVLTF.

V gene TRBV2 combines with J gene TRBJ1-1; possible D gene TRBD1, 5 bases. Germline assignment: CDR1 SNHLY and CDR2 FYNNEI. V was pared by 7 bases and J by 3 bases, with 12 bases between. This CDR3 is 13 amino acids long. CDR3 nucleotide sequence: TGTGCCAGCATACGGGACGGAGACACTGAAGCTTTCTTT. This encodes CASIRDGDTEAFF. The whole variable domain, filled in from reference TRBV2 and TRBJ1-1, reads EPEVTQTPSHQVTQMGQEVILRCVPISNHLYFYWYRQILGQKVEFLVSFYNNEISEKSEIFDDQFSVERPDGSNFTLKIRSTKLEDSAMYFCASIRDGDTEAFFGQGTRLTVV.